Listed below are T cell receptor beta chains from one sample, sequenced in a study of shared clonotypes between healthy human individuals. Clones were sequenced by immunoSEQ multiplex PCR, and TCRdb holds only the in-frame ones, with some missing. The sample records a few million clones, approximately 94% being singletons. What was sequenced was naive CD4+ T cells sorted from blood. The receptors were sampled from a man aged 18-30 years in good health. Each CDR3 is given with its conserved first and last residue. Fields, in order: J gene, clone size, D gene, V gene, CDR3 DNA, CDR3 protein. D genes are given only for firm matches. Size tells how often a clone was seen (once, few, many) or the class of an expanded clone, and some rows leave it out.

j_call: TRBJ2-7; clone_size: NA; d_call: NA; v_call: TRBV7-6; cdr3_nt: TGTGCCAGCAGCTTAGCGCCAGGACTAAACTCCTACGAGCAGTACTTC; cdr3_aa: CASSLAPGLNSYEQYF
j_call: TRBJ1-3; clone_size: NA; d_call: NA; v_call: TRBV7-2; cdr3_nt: TGTGCCAGCAGCTTAGACGGGAGATCTGGAAACACCATATATTTT; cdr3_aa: CASSLDGRSGNTIYF
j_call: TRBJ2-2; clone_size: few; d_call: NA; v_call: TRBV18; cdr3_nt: TGTGCCAGCTCACCGTCACGGGCGAACACCGGGGAGCTGTTTTTT; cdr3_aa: CASSPSRANTGELFF
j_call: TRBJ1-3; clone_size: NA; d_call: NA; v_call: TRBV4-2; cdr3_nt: TGTGCCAGCAGCCAGCCCGGGACGGACTCTGGAAACACCATATATTTT; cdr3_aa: CASSQPGTDSGNTIYF
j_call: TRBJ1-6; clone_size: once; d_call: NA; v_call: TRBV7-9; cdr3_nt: TGTGCCAGCAGCACGCACAGGGCGGGAGATTCACCCCTCCACTTT; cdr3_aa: CASSTHRAGDSPLHF
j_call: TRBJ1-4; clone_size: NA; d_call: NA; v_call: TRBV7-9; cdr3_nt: TGTGCCAGCAGCTTAGCTGCGGGAGTTAATGAAAAACTGTTTTTT; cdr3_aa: CASSLAAGVNEKLFF
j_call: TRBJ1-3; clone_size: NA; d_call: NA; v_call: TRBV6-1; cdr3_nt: TGTGCCAGCAGTGAAGAGGGGCCGGTCCAGATTTTT; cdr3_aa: CASSEEGPVQIF
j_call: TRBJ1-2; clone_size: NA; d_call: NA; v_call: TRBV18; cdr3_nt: TGTGCCAGCTCACCACCGTTCAGGGAAACTTATGGCTACACCTTC; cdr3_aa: CASSPPFRETYGYTF
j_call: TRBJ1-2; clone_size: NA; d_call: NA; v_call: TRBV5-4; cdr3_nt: TGTGCCAGCAGCGCGGCGGCAGGGGACGCCTATGGCTACACCTTC; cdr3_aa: CASSAAAGDAYGYTF
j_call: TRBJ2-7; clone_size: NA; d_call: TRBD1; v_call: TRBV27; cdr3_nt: TGTGCCAGCAGTGCAACCTCGGGGCCGGGACAGAAACGCGAGCAGTACTTC; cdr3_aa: CASSATSGPGQKREQYF
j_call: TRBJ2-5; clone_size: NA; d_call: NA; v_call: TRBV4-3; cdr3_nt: TGCGCCAGCAGCCAAGGGCTCCGAGGGACCCAGTACTTC; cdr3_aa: CASSQGLRGTQYF
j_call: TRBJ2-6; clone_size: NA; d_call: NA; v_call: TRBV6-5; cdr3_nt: TGTGCCAGCAGTTATGGGGGGTACTCTGGGGCCAACGTCCTGACTTTC; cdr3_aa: CASSYGGYSGANVLTF
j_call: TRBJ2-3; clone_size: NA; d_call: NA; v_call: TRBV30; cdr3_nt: TGTGCCTGGAGCGTCTCGCCAGGGGGCACAGATACGCAGTATTTT; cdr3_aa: CAWSVSPGGTDTQYF
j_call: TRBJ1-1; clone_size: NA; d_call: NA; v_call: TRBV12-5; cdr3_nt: TGTGCTAGTGGTTTGGTACAGGGGAACACTGAAGCTTTCTTT; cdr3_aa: CASGLVQGNTEAFF
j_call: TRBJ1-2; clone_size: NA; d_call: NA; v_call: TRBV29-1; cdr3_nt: TGCAGCGTTGTTGGGAGGATGAACTATGGCTACACCTTC; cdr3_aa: CSVVGRMNYGYTF
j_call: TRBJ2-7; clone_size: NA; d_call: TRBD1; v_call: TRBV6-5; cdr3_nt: TGTGCCAGCAGTGGGGACAGGGAGTACGAGCAGTACTTC; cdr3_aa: CASSGDREYEQYF
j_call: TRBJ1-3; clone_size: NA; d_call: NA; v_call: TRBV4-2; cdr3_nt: TGTGCCAGCAGCCAAGAGATAGAACTGAGCTCTGGAAACACCATATATTTT; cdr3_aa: CASSQEIELSSGNTIYF
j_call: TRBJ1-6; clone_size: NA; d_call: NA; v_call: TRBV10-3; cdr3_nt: TGTGCCATCAGTAGCGGGCCCGGTTCACCCCTCCACTTT; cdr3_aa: CAISSGPGSPLHF
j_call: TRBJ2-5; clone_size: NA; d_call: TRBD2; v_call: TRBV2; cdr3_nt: TGTGCCAGCAGTGAAGGGGTCCTAGCGGGAGACGAGACCCAGTACTTC; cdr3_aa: CASSEGVLAGDETQYF
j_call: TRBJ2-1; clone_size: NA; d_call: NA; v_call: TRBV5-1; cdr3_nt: TGCGCCAGCAGCCCTGGACTGGCCCCCAATGAGCAGTTCTTC; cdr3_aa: CASSPGLAPNEQFF
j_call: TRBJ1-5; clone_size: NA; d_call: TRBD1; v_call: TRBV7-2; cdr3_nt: TGTGCCAGCAGCCCCGACAGGGGGAATCAGCCCCAGCATTTT; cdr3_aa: CASSPDRGNQPQHF
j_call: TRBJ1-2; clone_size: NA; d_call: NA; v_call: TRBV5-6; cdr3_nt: TGTGCCAGCAGCTTTGGCCAGGGGCTCCGGCTCTACGGCTACACCTTC; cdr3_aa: CASSFGQGLRLYGYTF
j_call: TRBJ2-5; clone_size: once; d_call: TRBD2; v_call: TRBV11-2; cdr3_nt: TGTGCCAGTGGTAGCGGGATCCAAGAGACCCAGTACTTC; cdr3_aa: CASGSGIQETQYF